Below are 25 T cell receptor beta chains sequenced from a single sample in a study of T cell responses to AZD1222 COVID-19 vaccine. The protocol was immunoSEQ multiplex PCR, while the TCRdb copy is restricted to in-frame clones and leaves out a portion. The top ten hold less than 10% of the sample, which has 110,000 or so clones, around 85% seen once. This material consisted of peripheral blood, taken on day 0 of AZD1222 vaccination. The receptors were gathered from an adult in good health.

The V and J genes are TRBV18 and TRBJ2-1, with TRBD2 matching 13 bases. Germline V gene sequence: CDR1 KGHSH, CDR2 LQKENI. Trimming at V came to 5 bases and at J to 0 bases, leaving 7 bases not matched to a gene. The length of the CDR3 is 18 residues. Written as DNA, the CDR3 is TGTGCCAGCTCAGCGGGACTAGCGGGGTACAGCTCCTACAATGAGCAGTTCTTC. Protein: CASSAGLAGYSSYNEQFF.

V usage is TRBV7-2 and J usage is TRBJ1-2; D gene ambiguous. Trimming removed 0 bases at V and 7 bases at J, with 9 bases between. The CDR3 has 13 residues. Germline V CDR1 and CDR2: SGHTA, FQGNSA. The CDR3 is CASSLASDTGYTF. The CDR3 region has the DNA TGTGCCAGCAGCTTAGCGTCAGACACTGGCTACACCTTC.

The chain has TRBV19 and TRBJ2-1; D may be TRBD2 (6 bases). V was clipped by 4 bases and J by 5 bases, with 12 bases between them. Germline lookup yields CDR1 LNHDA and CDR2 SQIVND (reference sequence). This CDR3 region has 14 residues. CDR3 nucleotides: TGTGCCAGTAGTAGACGGGAGAGGAACAATGAGCAGTTCTTC. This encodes CASSRRERNNEQFF.

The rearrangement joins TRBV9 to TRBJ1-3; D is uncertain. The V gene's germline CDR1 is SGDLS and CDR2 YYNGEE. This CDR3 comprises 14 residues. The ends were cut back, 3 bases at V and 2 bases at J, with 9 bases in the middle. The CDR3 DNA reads TGTGCCAGCAGCGAGCAGGCTACTGGAAACACCATATATTTT. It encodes CASSEQATGNTIYF.

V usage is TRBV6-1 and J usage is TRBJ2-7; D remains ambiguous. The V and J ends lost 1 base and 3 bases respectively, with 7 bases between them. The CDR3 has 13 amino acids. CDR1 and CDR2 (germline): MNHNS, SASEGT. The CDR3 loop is CASSEGTDYEQYF. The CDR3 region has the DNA TGTGCCAGCAGTGAAGGGACGGACTACGAGCAGTACTTC.

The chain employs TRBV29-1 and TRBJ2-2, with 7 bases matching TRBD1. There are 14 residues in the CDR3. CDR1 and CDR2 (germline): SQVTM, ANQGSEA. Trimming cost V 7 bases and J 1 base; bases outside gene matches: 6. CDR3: CSAIRTGNTGELFF. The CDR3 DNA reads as TGCAGCGCCATAAGGACAGGGAACACCGGGGAGCTGTTTTTT.

The CDR3 bases are TGTGCCAGCAGTGAAGAGACTTATAGGAGTGAGCAGTTCTTC. Translated, it gives CASSEETYRSEQFF. The chain recombines TRBV2 with TRBJ2-1, with D uncertain. Germline V gene lookup returns CDR1 SNHLY and CDR2 FYNNEI. Trimming shortened V by 1 base and J by 9 bases, and 13 bases separated the two germline ends. This CDR3 has 14 amino acids.

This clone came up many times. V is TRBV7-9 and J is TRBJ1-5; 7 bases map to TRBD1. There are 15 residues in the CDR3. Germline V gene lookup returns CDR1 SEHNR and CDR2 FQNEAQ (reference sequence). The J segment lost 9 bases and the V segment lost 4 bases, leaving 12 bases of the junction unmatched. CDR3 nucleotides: TGTGCCAGCAGCTCTTCCCGGGACAGAGAACCGCCCCAGCATTTT. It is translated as CASSSSRDREPPQHF.

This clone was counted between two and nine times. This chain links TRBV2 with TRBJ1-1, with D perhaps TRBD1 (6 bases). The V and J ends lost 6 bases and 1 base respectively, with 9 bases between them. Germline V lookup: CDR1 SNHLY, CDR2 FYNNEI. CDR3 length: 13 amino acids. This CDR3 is CASSRTENTEAFF. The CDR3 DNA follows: TGTGCCAGCAGCAGGACAGAGAACACTGAAGCTTTCTTT.

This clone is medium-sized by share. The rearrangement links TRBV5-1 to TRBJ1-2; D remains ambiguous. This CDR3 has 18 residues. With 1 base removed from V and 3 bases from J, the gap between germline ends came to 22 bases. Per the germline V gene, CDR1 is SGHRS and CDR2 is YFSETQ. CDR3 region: CASSLLPLGFPNYYGYTF. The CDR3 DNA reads TGCGCCAGCAGCTTGTTGCCACTCGGGTTCCCTAACTACTATGGCTACACCTTC.

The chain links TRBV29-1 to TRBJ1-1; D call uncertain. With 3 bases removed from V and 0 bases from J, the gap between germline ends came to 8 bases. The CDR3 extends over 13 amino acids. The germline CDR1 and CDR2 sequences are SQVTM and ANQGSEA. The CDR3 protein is CSVDKAMNTEAFF. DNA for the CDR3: TGCAGCGTTGACAAGGCCATGAACACTGAAGCTTTCTTT.

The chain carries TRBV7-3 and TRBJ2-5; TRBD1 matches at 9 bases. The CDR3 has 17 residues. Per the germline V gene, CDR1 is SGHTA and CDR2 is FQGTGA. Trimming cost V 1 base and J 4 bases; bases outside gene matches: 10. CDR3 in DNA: TGTGCCAGCAGCTTAAACCCCGGGACAGGGAGGAGAGAGACCCAGTACTTC. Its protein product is CASSLNPGTGRRETQYF.

CDR3 loop: CASTSGVGEKLFF. CDR3 DNA sequence: TGTGCCAGCACATCAGGGGTCGGTGAAAAACTGTTTTTT. The chain carries TRBV6-5 and TRBJ1-4, with D perhaps matching TRBD1 (6 bases). CDR1 is MNHEY, CDR2 SVGAGI, per germline. V was shortened by 7 bases and J by 7 bases, with 13 bases between the two germline ends. The CDR3 runs to 13 residues.

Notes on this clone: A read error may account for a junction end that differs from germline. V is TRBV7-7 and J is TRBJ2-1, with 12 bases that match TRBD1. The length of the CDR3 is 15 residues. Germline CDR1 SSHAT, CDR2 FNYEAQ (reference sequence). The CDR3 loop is CASSPGQGAGYEQFF. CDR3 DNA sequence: TGTGCTAGCAGCCCGGGACAGGGGGCGGGATATGAGCAGTTCTTC. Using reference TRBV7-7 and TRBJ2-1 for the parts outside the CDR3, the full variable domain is GAGVSQSPRYKVTKRGQDVTLRCDPISSHATLYWYQQALGQGPEFLTYFNYEAQPDKSGLPSDRFSAERPEGSISTLTIQRTEQRDSAMYRCASSPGQGAGYEQFFGPGTRLTVL.

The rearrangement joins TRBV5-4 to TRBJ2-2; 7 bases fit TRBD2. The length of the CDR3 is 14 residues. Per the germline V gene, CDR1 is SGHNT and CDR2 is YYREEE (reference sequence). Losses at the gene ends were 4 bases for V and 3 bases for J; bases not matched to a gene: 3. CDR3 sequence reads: CASSPGLDTGELFF. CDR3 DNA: TGTGCCAGCAGCCCTGGACTAGACACCGGGGAGCTGTTTTTT.

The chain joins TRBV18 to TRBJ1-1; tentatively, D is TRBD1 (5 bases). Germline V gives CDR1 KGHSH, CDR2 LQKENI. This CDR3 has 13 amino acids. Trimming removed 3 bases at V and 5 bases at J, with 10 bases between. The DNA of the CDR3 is TGTGCCAGCTCACCGGGACTCGGGACTGAAGCTTTCTTT. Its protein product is CASSPGLGTEAFF.

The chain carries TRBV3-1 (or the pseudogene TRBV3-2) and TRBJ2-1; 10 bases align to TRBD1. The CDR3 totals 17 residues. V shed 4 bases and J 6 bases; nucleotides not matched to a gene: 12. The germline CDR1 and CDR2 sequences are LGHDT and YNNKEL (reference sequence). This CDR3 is CASSPPFRDRGFNEQFF. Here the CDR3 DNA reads TGTGCCAGCAGCCCTCCTTTTAGGGACAGGGGATTCAATGAGCAGTTCTTC.

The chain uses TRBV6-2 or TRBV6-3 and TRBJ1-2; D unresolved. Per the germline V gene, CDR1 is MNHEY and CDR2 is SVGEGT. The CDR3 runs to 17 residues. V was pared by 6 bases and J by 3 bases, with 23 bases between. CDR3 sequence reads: CASSTPTPRTDDYGYTF. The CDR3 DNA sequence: TGTGCCAGCAGCACCCCCACCCCCCGGACCGACGACTATGGCTACACCTTC.

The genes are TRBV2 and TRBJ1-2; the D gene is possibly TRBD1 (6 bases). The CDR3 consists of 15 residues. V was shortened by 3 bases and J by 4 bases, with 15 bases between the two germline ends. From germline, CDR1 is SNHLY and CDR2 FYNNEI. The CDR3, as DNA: TGTGCCAGCAGTGAGGGGGGGCAGGGAGGCTATGGCTACACCTTC. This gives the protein CASSEGGQGGYGYTF.

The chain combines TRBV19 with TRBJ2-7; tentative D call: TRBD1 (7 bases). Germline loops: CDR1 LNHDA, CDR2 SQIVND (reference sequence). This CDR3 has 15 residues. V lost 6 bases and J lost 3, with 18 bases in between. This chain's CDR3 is CASSDVAGGGYEQYF. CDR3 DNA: TGTGCCAGTAGCGATGTAGCAGGGGGAGGCTACGAGCAGTACTTC. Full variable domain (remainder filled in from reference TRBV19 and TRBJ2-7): DGGITQSPKYLFRKEGQNVTLSCEQNLNHDAMYWYRQDPGQGLRLIYYSQIVNDFQKGDIAEGYSVSREKKESFPLTVTSAQKNPTAFYLCASSDVAGGGYEQYFGPGTRLTVT.

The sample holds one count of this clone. The CDR3 spells CASTLTGELFF. In nucleotides, the CDR3 is TGCGCCAGCACCCTCACCGGGGAGCTGTTTTTT. This chain joins TRBV5-1 and TRBJ2-2; no firm D call. Trimming removed 6 bases from V and 4 bases from J, with 4 bases in between. The CDR3 loop spans 11 amino acids. Germline CDR1 SGHRS, CDR2 YFSETQ. Looking up the rest from reference TRBV5-1 and TRBJ2-2 gives the full variable domain: KAGVTQTPRYLIKTRGQQVTLSCSPISGHRSVSWYQQTPGQGLQFLFEYFSETQRNKGNFPGRFSGRQFSNSRSEMNVSTLELGDSALYLCASTLTGELFFGEGSRLTVL.

The CDR3 spells CASSFSGSGSYGYTF. For the CDR3, the DNA is TGTGCCAGCAGCTTCTCGGGGTCGGGAAGCTATGGCTACACCTTC. V is TRBV13 and J is TRBJ1-2; D is uncertain. The V gene lost 3 bases and the J gene lost 4 bases, with 15 bases spanning the gap. Germline CDR1 is PRHDT and CDR2 is FYEKMQ (reference sequence). CDR3 length: 15 residues.

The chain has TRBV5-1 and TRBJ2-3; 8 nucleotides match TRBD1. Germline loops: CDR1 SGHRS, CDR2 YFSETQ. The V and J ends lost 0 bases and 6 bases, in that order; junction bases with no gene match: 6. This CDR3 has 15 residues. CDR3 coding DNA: TGCGCCAGCAGCTTGGAGGCAGGGGGCCGGGATACGCAGTATTTT. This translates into CASSLEAGGRDTQYF.

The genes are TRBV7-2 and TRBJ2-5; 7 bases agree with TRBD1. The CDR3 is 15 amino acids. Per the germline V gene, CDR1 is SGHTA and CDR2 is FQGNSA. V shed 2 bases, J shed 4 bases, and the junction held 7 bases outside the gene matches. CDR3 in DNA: TGTGCCAGCAGCTTACAGAAGGGGGCTGGAGAGACCCAGTACTTC. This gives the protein CASSLQKGAGETQYF.

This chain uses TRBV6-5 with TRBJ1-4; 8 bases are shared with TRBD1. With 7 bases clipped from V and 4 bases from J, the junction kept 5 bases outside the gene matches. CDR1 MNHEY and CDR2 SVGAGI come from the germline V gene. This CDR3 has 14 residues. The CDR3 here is CASTPTGDNEKLFF. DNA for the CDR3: TGTGCCAGCACCCCGACAGGGGATAATGAAAAACTGTTTTTT.